These T cell receptor beta chains were read from a single sample in a study of blood T cell repertoires in COVID-19. Only in-frame clones appear in the TCRdb table, and some are missing; sequencing was by immunoSEQ multiplex PCR. The sample has 75,000 to 95,000 clones; around 85% are singletons. Sequenced sample: peripheral blood. The receptors derive from a woman aged 60 to 75 with COVID-19, enrolled during active disease. Each CDR3 is given with its conserved first and last residue. A D gene is named only where the DNA matches it firmly. Expanded clones get a size class; other rows say once, few or many, or leave the size out.

.	.	TRBV10-3	TRBJ2-7	CAISEGGYEQYF	TGTGCCATCAGTGAAGGGGGCTACGAGCAGTACTTC
.	TRBD2	TRBV19	TRBJ2-5	CASSRTSGGRQETQYF	TGTGCCAGTAGTAGGACTAGCGGGGGGCGCCAAGAGACCCAGTACTTC
.	.	TRBV28	TRBJ1-2	CASSPRSYGYTF	TGTGCCAGCAGTCCCCGTTCCTATGGCTACACCTTC
.	.	TRBV11-2	TRBJ2-5	CASSLMASVGQTQYF	TGTGCCAGCAGCTTGATGGCTAGCGTGGGGCAGACCCAGTACTTC
.	.	TRBV3-1/TRBV3-2	TRBJ2-1	CASSPQWGPYNEQFF	TGTGCCAGCAGCCCCCAGTGGGGGCCTTACAATGAGCAGTTCTTC
once	.	TRBV5-4	TRBJ2-3	CASSLLLDSRHTDTQYF	TGTGCCAGCAGCTTGCTTTTGGACAGTCGGCACACAGATACGCAGTATTTT
.	.	TRBV18	TRBJ1-5	CASSPSGNQPQHF	TGTGCCAGCTCACCTAGTGGCAATCAGCCCCAGCATTTT
.	TRBD2	TRBV30	TRBJ2-4	CAWRREGSKNIQYF	TGTGCCTGGAGAAGGGAGGGAAGCAAAAACATTCAGTACTTC
.	TRBD2	TRBV7-8	TRBJ2-1	CASSSSLPAGGLNEQFF	TGTGCCAGCAGCTCTTCCCTCCCGGCGGGGGGGCTGAATGAGCAGTTCTTC
.	.	TRBV12-5	TRBJ1-4	CASGPQGGQEKLFF	TGTGCTAGTGGTCCCCAGGGAGGGCAAGAAAAACTGTTTTTT
.	.	TRBV7-9	TRBJ1-2	CASSLSSDYGYTF	TGTGCCAGCAGCTTATCATCAGACTATGGCTACACCTTC
few	.	TRBV2	TRBJ2-7	CASSEVAARGEQYF	TGTGCCAGCAGTGAAGTGGCAGCGCGGGGCGAGCAGTACTTC
.	.	TRBV7-2	TRBJ1-4	CASSLAPLGQKLFF	TGTGCCAGCAGCTTAGCCCCCCTTGGGCAAAAACTGTTTTTT
.	.	TRBV30	TRBJ1-4	CAWSVGLPGEKLFF	TGTGCCTGGAGTGTCGGTCTGCCAGGGGAAAAACTGTTTTTT
.	.	TRBV30	TRBJ1-1	CAWRKTVNTEAFF	TGTGCCTGGAGAAAAACGGTGAACACTGAAGCTTTCTTT
.	.	TRBV27	TRBJ2-7	CASSGAEVWSEQYF	TGTGCCAGCAGCGGCGCGGAGGTCTGGTCCGAGCAGTACTTC
.	.	TRBV19	TRBJ1-3	CASSIFGAISGNTIYF	TGTGCCAGTAGTATATTCGGAGCAATCTCTGGAAACACCATATATTTT
.	.	TRBV10-3	TRBJ2-7	CAISGQDYEQYF	TGTGCCATCAGTGGACAGGACTACGAGCAGTACTTC
.	TRBD1	TRBV7-2	TRBJ2-7	CASRRTGGGEQYF	TGTGCCAGCAGGAGGACAGGTGGTGGCGAGCAGTACTTC
.	TRBD1	TRBV24-1	TRBJ2-3	CATRDRPTDTQYF	TGTGCCACCAGGGACAGGCCCACAGATACGCAGTATTTT
.	TRBD1	TRBV30	TRBJ2-5	CACPRQGPSGQYF	TGTGCCTGCCCGAGACAGGGGCCCAGTGGCCAGTACTTC
once	TRBD1	TRBV4-1	TRBJ1-1	CASSHGGQGITEAFF	TGCGCCAGCAGCCACGGGGGACAGGGCATCACTGAAGCTTTCTTT
once	TRBD1	TRBV9	TRBJ1-2	CASSPTTGANYGYTF	TGTGCCAGCAGCCCCACGACAGGGGCTAACTATGGCTACACCTTC
.	.	TRBV30	TRBJ1-3	CAWSPGPLGNTIYF	TGTGCCTGGAGCCCAGGCCCACTTGGAAACACCATATATTTT
.	TRBD1	TRBV7-9	TRBJ2-5	CASSSSLRQGLETQYF	TGTGCCAGCAGCTCCAGCCTGAGACAGGGGCTAGAGACCCAGTACTTC
.	.	TRBV21-1	TRBJ1-2	CASSPRGEGNLYGYTF	TGTGCCAGCAGCCCCCGGGGGGAGGGCAACCTCTATGGCTACACCTTC